Each of the 20 T cell receptor beta chains below was sequenced from the same sample in a study of blood T cell repertoires in COVID-19. Assay used: immunoSEQ multiplex PCR; TCRdb lists only in-frame clones, some missing. The table lists 50,000 to 70,000 clones, 91% of them singletons. The sample comprised peripheral blood. The receptor set was obtained from a man aged 55 to 69 with acute or convalescent COVID-19.

This rearrangement joins TRBV14 to TRBJ2-1; possibly TRBD2 for D (5 bases). Germline V gene lookup returns CDR1 SGHDN and CDR2 FVKESK. The CDR3 extends over 15 amino acids. V lost 4 bases, J lost 2 bases, and 12 bases lay in between. The CDR3 nucleotides read TGTGCCAGCAGCCGGACTCCCCGCCCCTACAATGAGCAGTTCTTC. This sequence encodes CASSRTPRPYNEQFF.

J is TRBJ1-2 and V is TRBV7-2; TRBD1 might be the D (6 bases). There are 14 residues in the CDR3. Trimming took 1 base from V and 8 from J, leaving 14 bases between them. Germline CDR1 is SGHTA and CDR2 is FQGNSA. CDR3 region: CASSLDQQGGGYTF. CDR3 nucleotides: TGTGCCAGCAGCTTAGATCAACAGGGCGGGGGCTACACCTTC.

J is TRBJ2-5 and V is TRBV30; 7 nucleotides align to TRBD1. Germline-derived CDR1 and CDR2 are GTSNPN and SVGIG (reference sequence). V dropped 8 bases and J dropped 3; count of bases not matched to a gene: 12. The CDR3 consists of 14 residues. The CDR3 DNA reads as TGTGCCACAACCCGACAGGGAGTGGAAGAGACCCAGTACTTC. Translation: CATTRQGVEETQYF.

This chain links TRBV4-3 with TRBJ2-1; a possible D gene is TRBD1 (6 bases). The CDR3 spans 16 residues. Trimming took 2 bases from V and 0 from J, leaving 11 bases between them. CDR1 and CDR2 (germline): LGHNA, YSLEER. CDR3 nucleotide sequence: TGCGCCAGCAGCCAAAAGACGGACAGCTCCTACAATGAGCAGTTCTTC. Protein sequence: CASSQKTDSSYNEQFF.

The V gene is TRBV6-5, the J gene TRBJ1-5, with D hard to call. The germline V gene has CDR1 MNHEY and CDR2 SVGAGI. Trimming took off 0 bases at V and 7 bases at J, with 7 bases between the two ends. The CDR3 spans 13 residues. In nucleotides, the CDR3 is TGTGCCAGCAGTTACTCTGTGAGACAGCCCCAGCATTTT. This sequence encodes CASSYSVRQPQHF.

This sequence joins TRBV6-5 and TRBJ1-5, with 9 bases that match TRBD1. From germline, CDR1 is MNHEY and CDR2 SVGAGI. This CDR3 contains 14 residues. The V segment lost 6 bases and the J segment 4 bases; nucleotides outside the gene matches: 4. This CDR3 is CASRRDRVNQPQHF. Written as DNA, the CDR3 is TGTGCCAGCAGAAGGGACAGGGTTAATCAGCCCCAGCATTTT.

V usage is TRBV7-8 and J usage is TRBJ1-1; TRBD1 aligns across 8 bases. There are 15 residues in the CDR3. Germline V gene lookup returns CDR1 SGHVS and CDR2 FQNEAQ. V shed 5 bases and J 3 bases; nucleotides not matched to a gene: 8. The CDR3 protein is CASSLAGTGHTEAFF. CDR3 in DNA: TGTGCCAGCAGCCTTGCCGGGACAGGCCACACTGAAGCTTTCTTT. The whole variable domain, remainder taken from reference TRBV7-8 and TRBJ1-1, is GAGVSQSPRYKVAKRGQDVALRCDPISGHVSLFWYQQALGQGPEFLTYFQNEAQLDKSGLPSDRFFAERPEGSVSTLKIQRTQQEDSAVYLCASSLAGTGHTEAFFGQGTRLTVV.

The J gene is TRBJ2-2, the V gene TRBV9; D is perhaps TRBD2 (5 bases). Germline V gene sequence: CDR1 SGDLS, CDR2 YYNGEE. V was pared by 6 bases and J by 1 base, with 7 bases between. The CDR3 has 13 amino acids. The CDR3, as DNA: TGTGCCAGCATGAGCGGGAACACCGGGGAGCTGTTTTTT. Its translation: CASMSGNTGELFF. The variable domain in full, with the rest retrieved from reference TRBV9 and TRBJ2-2, is DSGVTQTPKHLITATGQRVTLRCSPRSGDLSVYWYQQSLDQGLQFLIQYYNGEERAKGNILERFSAQQFPDLHSELNLSSLELGDSALYFCASMSGNTGELFFGEGSRLTVL.

V gene TRBV7-8 combines with J gene TRBJ2-2, with 10 bases identical to TRBD2. Trimming removed 5 bases from V and 1 base from J; junction bases left unmatched: 10. The length of the CDR3 is 18 residues. Germline loops: CDR1 SGHVS, CDR2 FQNEAQ. CDR3 loop: CASSLGPPSGRNTGELFF. The CDR3 bases are TGTGCCAGCAGCCTAGGCCCTCCTAGCGGGAGGAACACCGGGGAGCTGTTTTTT.

The chain recombines TRBV5-1 with TRBJ1-4; D perhaps matches TRBD1 (6 bases). This CDR3 has 16 residues. Looked up from germline, CDR1 is SGHRS and CDR2 is YFSETQ. V was clipped by 2 bases and J by 0 bases, with 11 bases between them. The CDR3 bases are TGCGCCAGCAGCTTACCTTCAGGGGCAACTAATGAAAAACTGTTTTTT. Protein product: CASSLPSGATNEKLFF.

This chain joins TRBV5-6 and TRBJ1-5; a weak D match, TRBD1 (6 bases). Between the trimmed V and J ends, which lost 4 bases and 8 bases, there was a span of 13 bases. Germline V CDR1 and CDR2: SGHDT, YYEEEE. This CDR3 spans 13 amino acids. The CDR3 sequence: CASSKTGLEPQHF. CDR3 DNA sequence: TGTGCCAGCAGCAAAACAGGGCTGGAGCCCCAGCATTTT. The variable domain in full, with the rest retrieved from reference TRBV5-6 and TRBJ1-5, is DAGVTQSPTHLIKTRGQQVTLRCSPKSGHDTVSWYQQALGQGPQFIFQYYEEEERQRGNFPDRFSGHQFPNYSSELNVNALLLGDSALYLCASSKTGLEPQHFGDGTRLSIL.

The chain links TRBV7-2 to TRBJ2-2; 8 nucleotides match TRBD1. The ends lost 5 bases at V and 4 bases at J; junction bases unmatched: 9. This CDR3 spans 16 amino acids. Germline loops: CDR1 SGHTA, CDR2 FQGNSA. In DNA form, the CDR3 reads TGTGCCAGCAGCCCAGTAGGGACAGGTCCCACCGGGGAGCTGTTTTTT. It codes for CASSPVGTGPTGELFF.

The chain is built from TRBV7-2 and TRBJ2-7; the D gene is possibly TRBD1 (5 bases). Germline CDR1 SGHTA, CDR2 FQGNSA. V dropped 2 bases and J dropped 0 bases, with 8 bases sitting between them. The CDR3 has 14 residues. Here the CDR3 reads CASSLQGPSYEQYF. CDR3 bases: TGTGCCAGCAGCTTACAGGGCCCCTCCTACGAGCAGTACTTC.

The chain joins TRBV24-1 to TRBJ1-2; TRBD1 matches at 7 bases. The CDR3 covers 13 residues. J was trimmed by 8 bases and V by 3 bases; bases with no gene match: 5. CDR1 is KGHDR, CDR2 SFDVKD, per germline. The CDR3 DNA sequence: TGTGCCACCAGTGATGAGGGGGCTAGAGGCTACACCTTC. Translation gives CATSDEGARGYTF.

This clone has a handful of counts. CDR3 DNA sequence: TGTGCCAGCAGGGGAGGGGGGGGCAATCAGCCCCAGCATTTT. It encodes CASRGGGGNQPQHF. The chain joins TRBV28 to TRBJ1-5; perhaps TRBD1 as D (6 bases). Trimming took off 6 bases at V and 2 bases at J, with 11 bases between the two ends. This CDR3 is 14 amino acids long. Germline values: CDR1 MDHEN, CDR2 SYDVKM.

This clone appeared once. V is TRBV11-3 and J is TRBJ1-1; D is perhaps TRBD1 (5 bases). Germline CDR1 and CDR2: SGHNT and YENEEA. CDR3 length: 14 residues. V gave up 5 bases and J gave up 1 base, with 11 bases separating them. The CDR3 DNA is TGTGCCAGCAGCCCGCAGGGAAGGAACACTGAAGCTTTCTTT. It encodes CASSPQGRNTEAFF. Using reference TRBV11-3 and TRBJ1-1 for the parts outside the CDR3, the full variable domain is EAGVVQSPRYKIIEKKQPVAFWCNPISGHNTLYWYLQNLGQGPELLIRYENEEAVDDSQLPKDRFSAERLKGVDSTLKIQPAELGDSAVYLCASSPQGRNTEAFFGQGTRLTVV.

The CDR3 is CASSVGQAGGYTF. In nucleotides, the CDR3 is TGTGCCAGCAGCGTAGGACAGGCCGGGGGCTACACCTTC. The chain employs TRBV9 and TRBJ1-2; weak D call: TRBD1 (6 bases). This CDR3 has 13 amino acids. Looked up from germline, CDR1 is SGDLS and CDR2 is YYNGEE. V lost 0 bases, J lost 8 bases, and 11 bases lay in between.

This clone was picked up one time. The CDR3 here is CASSLKLPYEQFF. CDR3 in DNA: TGTGCCAGCAGTTTAAAACTACCGTATGAGCAGTTCTTC. J is TRBJ2-1 and V is TRBV27; D is unclear. Trimming pared 2 bases from V and 8 bases from J, leaving 10 bases between. The CDR3 is 13 residues long. Germline CDR1 and CDR2: MNHEY and SMNVEV (reference sequence).

CDR3 DNA sequence: TGTGCCAGCAGTTTCAGGGATCGTACGCAGTATTTT. Translating it yields CASSFRDRTQYF. The chain couples TRBV28 to TRBJ2-3; D possibly corresponds to TRBD1 (5 bases). This CDR3 is built from 12 residues. CDR1 is MDHEN and CDR2 is SYDVKM in the germline V gene. V was cut by 3 bases and J by 8 bases, with 9 bases left in between.

This chain links TRBV7-2 with TRBJ2-1, with a weak D call TRBD2 (6 bases). CDR1 is SGHTA, CDR2 FQGNSA, per germline. V shed 8 bases and J shed 4 bases, with 12 bases lying between them. This CDR3 is built from 13 residues. DNA of the CDR3: TGTGCCAGCGGGCCCCGGGGGTACAATGAGCAGTTCTTC. Translated, it gives CASGPRGYNEQFF.